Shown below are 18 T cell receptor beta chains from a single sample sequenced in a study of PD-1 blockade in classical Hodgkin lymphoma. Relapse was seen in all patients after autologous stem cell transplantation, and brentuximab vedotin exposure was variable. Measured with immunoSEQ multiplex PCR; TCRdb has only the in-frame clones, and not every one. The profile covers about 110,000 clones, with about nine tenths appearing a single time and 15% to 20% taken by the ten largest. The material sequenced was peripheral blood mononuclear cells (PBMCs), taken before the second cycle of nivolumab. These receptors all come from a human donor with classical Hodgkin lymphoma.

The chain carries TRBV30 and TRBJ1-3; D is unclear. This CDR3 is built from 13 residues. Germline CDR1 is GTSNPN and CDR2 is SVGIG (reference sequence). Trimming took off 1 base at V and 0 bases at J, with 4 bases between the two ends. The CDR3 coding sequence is TGTGCCTGGAGTGGCTTCTCTGGAAACACCATATATTTT. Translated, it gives CAWSGFSGNTIYF.

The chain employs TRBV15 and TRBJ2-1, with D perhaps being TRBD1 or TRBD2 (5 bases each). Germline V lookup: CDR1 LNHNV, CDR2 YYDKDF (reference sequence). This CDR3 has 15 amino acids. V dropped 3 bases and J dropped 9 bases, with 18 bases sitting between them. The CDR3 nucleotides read TGTGCCACCAGCAGGACCGCCGGGGCCCCGGGTGAGCAGTTCTTC. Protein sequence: CATSRTAGAPGEQFF.

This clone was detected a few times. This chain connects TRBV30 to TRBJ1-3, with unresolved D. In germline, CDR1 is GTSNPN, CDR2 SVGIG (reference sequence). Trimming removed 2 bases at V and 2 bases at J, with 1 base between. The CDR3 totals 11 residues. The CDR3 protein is CAWSPGNTIYF. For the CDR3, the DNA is TGTGCCTGGAGTCCTGGAAACACCATATATTTT.

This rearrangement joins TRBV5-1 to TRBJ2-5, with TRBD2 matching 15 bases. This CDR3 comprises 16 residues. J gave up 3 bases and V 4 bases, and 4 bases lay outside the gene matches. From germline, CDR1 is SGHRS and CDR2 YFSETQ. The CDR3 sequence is CASSPRTSGGEETQYF. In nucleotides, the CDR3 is TGCGCCAGCAGCCCCCGGACTAGCGGGGGGGAAGAGACCCAGTACTTC.

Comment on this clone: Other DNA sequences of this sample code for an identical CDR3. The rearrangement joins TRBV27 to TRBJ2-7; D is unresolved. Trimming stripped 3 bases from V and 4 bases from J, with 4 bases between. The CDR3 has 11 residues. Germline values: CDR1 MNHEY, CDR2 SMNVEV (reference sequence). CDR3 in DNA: TGTGCCAGCAGTTTTGGGTACGAGCAGTACTTC. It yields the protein CASSFGYEQYF.

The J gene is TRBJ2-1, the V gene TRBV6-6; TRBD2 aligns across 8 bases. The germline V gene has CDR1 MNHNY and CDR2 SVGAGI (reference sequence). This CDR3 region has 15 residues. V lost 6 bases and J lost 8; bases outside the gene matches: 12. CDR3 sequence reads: CASSRTSSPGHEQFF. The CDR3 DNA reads TGTGCCAGCAGCCGGACTAGCAGCCCGGGTCATGAGCAGTTCTTC.

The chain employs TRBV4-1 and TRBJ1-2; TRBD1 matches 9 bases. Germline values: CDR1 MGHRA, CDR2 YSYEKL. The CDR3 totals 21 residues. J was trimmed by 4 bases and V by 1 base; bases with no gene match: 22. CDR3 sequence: CASSQGGRVLSNRGPGYGYTF. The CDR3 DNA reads TGCGCCAGCAGCCAAGGCGGAAGGGTCTTGTCCAACAGGGGGCCGGGCTATGGCTACACCTTC.

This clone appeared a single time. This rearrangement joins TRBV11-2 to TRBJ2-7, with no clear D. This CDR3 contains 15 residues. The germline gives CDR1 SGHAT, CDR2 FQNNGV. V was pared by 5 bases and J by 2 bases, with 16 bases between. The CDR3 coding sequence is TGTGCCAGCAGCCCAGAGTTTGGTGGTACCTACGAGCAGTACTTC. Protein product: CASSPEFGGTYEQYF.

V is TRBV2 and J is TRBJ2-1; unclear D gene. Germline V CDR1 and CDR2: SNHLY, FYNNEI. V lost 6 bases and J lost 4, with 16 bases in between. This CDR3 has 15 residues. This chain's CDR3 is CASRPPDEIYNEQFF. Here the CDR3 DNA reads TGTGCCAGCAGGCCCCCGGACGAGATTTACAATGAGCAGTTCTTC.

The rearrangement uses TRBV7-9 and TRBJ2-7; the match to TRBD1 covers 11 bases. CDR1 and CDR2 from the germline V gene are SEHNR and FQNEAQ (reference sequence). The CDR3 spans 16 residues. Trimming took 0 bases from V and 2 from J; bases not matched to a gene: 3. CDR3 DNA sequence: TGTGCCAGCAGCTTAGCCACGGGACAGGGGGCCTACGAGCAGTACTTC. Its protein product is CASSLATGQGAYEQYF. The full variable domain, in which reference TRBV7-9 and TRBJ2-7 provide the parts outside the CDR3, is DTGVSQNPRHKITKRGQNVTFRCDPISEHNRLYWYRQTLGQGPEFLTYFQNEAQLEKSRLLSDRFSAERPKGSFSTLEIQRTEQGDSAMYLCASSLATGQGAYEQYFGPGTRLTVT.

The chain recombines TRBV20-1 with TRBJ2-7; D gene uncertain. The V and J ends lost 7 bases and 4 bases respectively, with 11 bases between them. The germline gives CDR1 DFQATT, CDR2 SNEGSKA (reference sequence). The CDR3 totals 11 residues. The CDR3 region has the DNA TGCAGTGGTAGTTACCGGTACGAGCAGTACTTC. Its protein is CSGSYRYEQYF.

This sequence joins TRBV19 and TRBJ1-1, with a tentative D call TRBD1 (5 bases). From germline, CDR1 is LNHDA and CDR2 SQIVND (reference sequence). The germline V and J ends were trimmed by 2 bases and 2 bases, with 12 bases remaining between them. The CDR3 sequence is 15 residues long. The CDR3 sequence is CASSITSGGNTEAFF. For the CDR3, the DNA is TGTGCCAGTAGTATAACCTCCGGGGGAAACACTGAAGCTTTCTTT.

CDR3 in amino acids: CASSRDRGSTEAFF. In DNA, the CDR3 is TGTGCCAGCAGCAGGGACAGGGGTAGCACTGAAGCTTTCTTT. V usage is TRBV5-6 and J usage is TRBJ1-1; 10 bases line up with TRBD1. Trimming removed 4 bases from V and 4 bases from J; junction bases left unmatched: 4. Germline values: CDR1 SGHDT, CDR2 YYEEEE. CDR3 size: 14 residues.

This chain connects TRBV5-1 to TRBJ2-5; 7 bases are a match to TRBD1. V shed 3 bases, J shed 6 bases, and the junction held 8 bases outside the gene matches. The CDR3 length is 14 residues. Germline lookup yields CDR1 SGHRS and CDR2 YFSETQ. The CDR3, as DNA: TGCGCCAGCAGCTCTTCACAGGGGCGGAAGACCCAGTACTTC. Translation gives CASSSSQGRKTQYF.

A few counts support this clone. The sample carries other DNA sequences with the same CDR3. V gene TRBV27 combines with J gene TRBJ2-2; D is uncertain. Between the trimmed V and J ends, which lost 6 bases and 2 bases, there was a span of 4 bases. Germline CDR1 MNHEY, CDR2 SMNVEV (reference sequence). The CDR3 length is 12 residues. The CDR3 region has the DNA TGTGCCAGCAGCTTCAACACCGGGGAGCTGTTTTTT. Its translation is CASSFNTGELFF.

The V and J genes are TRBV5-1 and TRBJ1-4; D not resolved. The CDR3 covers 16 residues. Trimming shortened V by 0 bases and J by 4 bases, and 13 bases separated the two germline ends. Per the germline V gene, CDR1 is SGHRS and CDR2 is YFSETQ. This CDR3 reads CASSLDGGRINEKLFF. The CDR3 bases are TGCGCCAGCAGCTTGGACGGCGGCAGGATTAATGAAAAACTGTTTTTT.

Here the CDR3 reads CASSLATGPQYF. The CDR3 DNA sequence: TGTGCCAGCAGCTTAGCCACGGGGCCGCAGTACTTC. V gene TRBV7-2 combines with J gene TRBJ2-7; D is tentatively TRBD1 or TRBD2 (5 bases each). V was pared by 0 bases and J by 9 bases, with 9 bases between. CDR1 SGHTA and CDR2 FQGNSA come from the germline V gene. The CDR3 runs 12 residues.

The CDR3 is CASSRPGLAGYEQYF. DNA of the CDR3: TGTGCCAGCAGTCGGCCGGGACTAGCGGGCTACGAGCAGTACTTC. The rearrangement joins TRBV6-6 to TRBJ2-7, with 12 positions matching TRBD2. The CDR3 extends over 15 amino acids. J gave up 3 bases and V 5 bases, and 5 bases lay outside the gene matches. Germline-derived CDR1 and CDR2 are MNHNY and SVGAGI (reference sequence).